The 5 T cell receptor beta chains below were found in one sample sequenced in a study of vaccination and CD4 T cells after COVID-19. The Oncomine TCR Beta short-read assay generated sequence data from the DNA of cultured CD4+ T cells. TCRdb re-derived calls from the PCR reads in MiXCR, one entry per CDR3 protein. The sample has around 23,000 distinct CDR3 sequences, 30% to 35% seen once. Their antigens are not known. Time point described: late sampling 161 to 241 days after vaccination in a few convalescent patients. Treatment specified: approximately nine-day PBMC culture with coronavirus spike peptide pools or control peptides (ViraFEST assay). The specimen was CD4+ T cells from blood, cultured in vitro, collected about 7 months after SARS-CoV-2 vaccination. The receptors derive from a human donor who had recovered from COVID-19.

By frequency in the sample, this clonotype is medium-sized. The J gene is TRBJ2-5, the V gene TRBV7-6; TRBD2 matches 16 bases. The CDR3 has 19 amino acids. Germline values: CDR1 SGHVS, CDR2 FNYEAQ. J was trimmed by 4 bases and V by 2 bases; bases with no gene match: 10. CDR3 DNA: TGTGCCAGCAGCTTACTAGGGACTAGCGGGGGGGCGAGGATAGAGACCCAGTACTTC. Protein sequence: CASSLLGTSGGARIETQYF.

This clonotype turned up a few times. The CDR3 coding sequence is TGTGCCAGCAGCTTAATAGCGGGAGGGCGGGAGACCCAGTACTTC. Translated, it gives CASSLIAGGRETQYF. The gene calls are TRBV7-3 and TRBJ2-5, with 11 positions matching TRBD2. The junction had 3 bases not matched to a gene; V was cut back by 1 base and J by 5 bases. The CDR3 runs 15 residues. Germline CDR1 and CDR2: SGHTA and FQGTGA.

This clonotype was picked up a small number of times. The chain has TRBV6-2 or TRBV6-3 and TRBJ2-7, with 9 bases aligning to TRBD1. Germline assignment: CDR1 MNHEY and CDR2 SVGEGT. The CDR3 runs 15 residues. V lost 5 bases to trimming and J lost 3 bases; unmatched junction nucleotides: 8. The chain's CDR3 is CASSDSPGQGYEQYF. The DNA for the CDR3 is TGTGCCAGCAGTGACAGTCCGGGACAGGGCTACGAGCAGTACTTC.

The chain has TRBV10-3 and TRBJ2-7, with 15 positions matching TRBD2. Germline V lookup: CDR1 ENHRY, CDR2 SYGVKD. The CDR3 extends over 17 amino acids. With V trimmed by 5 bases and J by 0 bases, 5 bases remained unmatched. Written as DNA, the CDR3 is TGTGCCATCAGTCGGACTAGCGGGAGGGGGGGCTCCTACGAGCAGTACTTC. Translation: CAISRTSGRGGSYEQYF.

CDR3 nucleotide sequence: TGTGCCACCAGTGATCGAACCCGGGCACGGGGGGGCTTTAACACCGGGGAGCTGTTTTTT. Residues: CATSDRTRARGGFNTGELFF. The chain employs TRBV24-1 and TRBJ2-2; 8 bases agree with TRBD2. V was pared by 3 bases and J by 2 bases, with 16 bases of the junction left unmatched. Germline loops: CDR1 KGHDR, CDR2 SFDVKD. The CDR3 runs to 20 residues.